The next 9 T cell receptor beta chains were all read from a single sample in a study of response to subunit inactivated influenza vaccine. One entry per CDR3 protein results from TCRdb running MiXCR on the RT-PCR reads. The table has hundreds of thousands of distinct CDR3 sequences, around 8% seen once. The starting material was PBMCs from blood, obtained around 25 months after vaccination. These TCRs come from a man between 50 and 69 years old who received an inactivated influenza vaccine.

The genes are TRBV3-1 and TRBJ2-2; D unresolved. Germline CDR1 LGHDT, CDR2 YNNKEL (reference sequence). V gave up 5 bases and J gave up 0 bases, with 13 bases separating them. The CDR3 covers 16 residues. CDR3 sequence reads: CASSFRRGPNTGELFF. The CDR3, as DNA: TGTGCCAGCAGCTTTAGGCGCGGACCGAACACCGGGGAGCTGTTTTTT.

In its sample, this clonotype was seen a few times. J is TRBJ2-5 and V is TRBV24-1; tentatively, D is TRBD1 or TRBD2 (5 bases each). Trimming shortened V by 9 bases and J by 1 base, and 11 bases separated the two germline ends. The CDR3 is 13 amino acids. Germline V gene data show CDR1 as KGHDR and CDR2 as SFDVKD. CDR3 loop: CATRGGAQETQYF. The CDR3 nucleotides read TGTGCCACCCGGGGCGGCGCCCAAGAGACCCAGTACTTC.

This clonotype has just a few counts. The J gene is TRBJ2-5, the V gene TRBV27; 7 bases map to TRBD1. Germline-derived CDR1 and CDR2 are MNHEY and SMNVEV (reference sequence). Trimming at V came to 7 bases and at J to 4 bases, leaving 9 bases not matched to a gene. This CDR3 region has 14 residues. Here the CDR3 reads CASKMQGVGETQYF. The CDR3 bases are TGTGCCAGCAAGATGCAGGGGGTAGGAGAGACCCAGTACTTC.

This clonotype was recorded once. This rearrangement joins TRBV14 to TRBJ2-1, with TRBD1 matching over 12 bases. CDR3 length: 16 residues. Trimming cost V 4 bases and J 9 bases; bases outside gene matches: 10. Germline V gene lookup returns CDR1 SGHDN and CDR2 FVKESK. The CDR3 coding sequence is TGTGCCAGCAGCCGTCTCCCGGGACAGGGGGCCGGTGAGCAGTTCTTC. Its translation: CASSRLPGQGAGEQFF.

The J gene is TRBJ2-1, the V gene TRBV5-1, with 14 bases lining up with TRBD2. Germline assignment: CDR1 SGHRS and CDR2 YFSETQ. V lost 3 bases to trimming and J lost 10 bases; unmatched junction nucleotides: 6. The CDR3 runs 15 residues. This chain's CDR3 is CASSSGLAGVSEQFF. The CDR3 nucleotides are TGCGCCAGCAGCTCGGGACTAGCGGGGGTCTCAGAGCAGTTCTTC.

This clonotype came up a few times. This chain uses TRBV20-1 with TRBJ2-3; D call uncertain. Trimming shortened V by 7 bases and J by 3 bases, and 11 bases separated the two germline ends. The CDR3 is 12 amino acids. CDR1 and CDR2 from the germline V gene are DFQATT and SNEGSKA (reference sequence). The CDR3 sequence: CSVRGLTDTQYF. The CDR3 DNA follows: TGCAGTGTGCGAGGTTTAACAGATACGCAGTATTTT.

The CDR3 DNA is TGCAGTGCTCGCGGGACAGGGGGTTACACCTTC. Protein sequence: CSARGTGGYTF. The rearrangement uses TRBV20-1 and TRBJ1-2; 11 nucleotides align to TRBD1. Germline V lookup: CDR1 DFQATT, CDR2 SNEGSKA (reference sequence). V shed 5 bases and J 11 bases; nucleotides not matched to a gene: 4. This CDR3 comprises 11 residues.

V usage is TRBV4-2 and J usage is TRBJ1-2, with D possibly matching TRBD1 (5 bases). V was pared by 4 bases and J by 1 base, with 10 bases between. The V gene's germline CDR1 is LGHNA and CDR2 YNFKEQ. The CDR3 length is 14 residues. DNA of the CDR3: TGTGCCAGCAGCCTCGAGGGGATTAACTATGGCTACACCTTC. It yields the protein CASSLEGINYGYTF.

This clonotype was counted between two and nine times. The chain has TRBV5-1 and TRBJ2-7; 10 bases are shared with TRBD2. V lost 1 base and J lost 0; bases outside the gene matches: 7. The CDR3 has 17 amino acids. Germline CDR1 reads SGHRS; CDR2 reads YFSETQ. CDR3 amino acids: CASSLPTSGEYSYEQYF. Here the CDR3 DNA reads TGCGCCAGCAGCTTGCCCACTAGCGGGGAATACTCCTACGAGCAGTACTTC.